Listed here is a single TCR beta chain. The data were produced by immunoSEQ multiplex PCR, yet TCRdb's version contains in-frame clones alone and is incomplete. Among around 80,000 clones, approximately 94% were seen once, and the ten largest hold 0.38%. The source of the sample is a study of technical replicates of blood from a few donors. Germline lookup yields CDR1 WNHNN and CDR2 SYGVQD (reference sequence). This CDR3 has 15 amino acids. V shed 4 bases, J shed 6 bases, and the junction held 11 bases outside the gene matches. The sequencing sample was made of T cells isolated from PBMCs. The V call is TRBV10-1, the J call TRBJ2-7; TRBD2 agrees at 8 bases. This TCR was recovered from a human donor in good health. CDR3 DNA: TGCGCCAGCAGTGGAAGCGGGAGCGGTTGGGTCGAGCAGTACTTC. Its translation: CASSGSGSGWVEQYF.